Listed below are T cell receptor beta chains from one sample, sequenced in a study of blood T cell repertoires in COVID-19. Measured with immunoSEQ multiplex PCR; TCRdb has only the in-frame clones, and not every one. Of 490,000 or so clones in the sample, roughly nine tenths were seen once. The sample was PBMCs or T cells enriched from blood (not recorded which). The origin of the receptors is a woman aged 60-70 years who had recovered from COVID-19. The CDR3 runs from the conserved cysteine through the conserved F or W. The D gene is left open where the match is weak. Not all rows give a size; the values are once, few, many and, for expanded clones, a class.

J,V,D,size,DNA,CDR3
TRBJ2-1,TRBV7-9,TRBD2,.,TGTGCCAGCAGCTTAAAACCGGGACTAGCGGTTAATGAGCAGTTCTTC,CASSLKPGLAVNEQFF
TRBJ1-2,TRBV5-1,TRBD1,.,TGCGCCAGCAGCTTGACGGACAGGGTCTATGGCTACACCTTC,CASSLTDRVYGYTF
TRBJ2-2,TRBV5-1,.,.,TGCGCCAGTAGCTTCCTTGGACAGAACACCGGGGAGCTGTTTTTT,CASSFLGQNTGELFF
TRBJ2-3,TRBV25-1,.,.,TGTGCCAGCAGTGAATTTGGTAGCCTACTGGATACGCAGTATTTT,CASSEFGSLLDTQYF
TRBJ1-2,TRBV5-1,.,few,TGCGCCAGCAGCTCCTCAGGGTTGAACTATGGCTACACCTTC,CASSSSGLNYGYTF
TRBJ1-4,TRBV28,.,few,TGTGCCAGCAGTCCGTTTGCAACTAATGAAAAACTGTTTTTT,CASSPFATNEKLFF
TRBJ1-4,TRBV4-2,TRBD1,once,TGTGCCAGCAGCCAAGATCCCGGGACAGGGGCGATGTTTTTT,CASSQDPGTGAMFF
TRBJ2-6,TRBV9,TRBD2,.,TGTGCCAGCAGCCCTAGGGGGACTAGCGGGGTATATGGGGCCAACGTCCTGACTTTC,CASSPRGTSGVYGANVLTF
TRBJ1-1,TRBV9,.,.,TGTGCCAGCAGCGTACAGGGTGGATTAACTGAAGCTTTCTTT,CASSVQGGLTEAFF
TRBJ2-5,TRBV24-1,.,.,TGTGCCACGGCCGTCAGGGGAAGTGTTAGTACCCAGTACTTC,CATAVRGSVSTQYF
TRBJ2-1,TRBV2,.,.,TGTGCCAGCAGCACAAGGGGGGGCCCCACCTACAATGAGCAGTTCTTC,CASSTRGGPTYNEQFF
TRBJ2-7,TRBV5-4,TRBD1,once,TGTGCCAGCAGCCCGGCCGGGACAGGTGGGAGCTCCTACGAGCAGTACTTC,CASSPAGTGGSSYEQYF
TRBJ2-1,TRBV7-2,TRBD1,.,TGTGCCAGCAGCAGGGAGACAGGGCTCTGGAATGAGCAGTTCTTC,CASSRETGLWNEQFF
TRBJ1-1,TRBV19,.,.,TGTGCCACCCCGTTTGGGGAGTCTGAAGCTTTCTTT,CATPFGESEAFF
TRBJ2-7,TRBV30,.,once,TGTGCCTGGAGTCGGCACCAGGCTGACGAGCAGTACTTC,CAWSRHQADEQYF
TRBJ2-1,TRBV30,.,.,TGTGCCTGGAGCCGAGGGGGGGCAGGCGAGCAGTTCTTC,CAWSRGGAGEQFF
TRBJ1-5,TRBV2,.,.,TGTGCCAGCAGTGTCGACAGTCTTAGCAATCAGCCCCAGCATTTT,CASSVDSLSNQPQHF
TRBJ2-1,TRBV29-1,.,.,TGCAGCGTGGGGCGAGGAGCCCTCAATGAGCAGTTCTTC,CSVGRGALNEQFF
TRBJ2-3,TRBV6-5,TRBD1,.,TGTGCCAGCACATCCGGGACAGGGGCAGGAGATACGCAGTATTTT,CASTSGTGAGDTQYF
TRBJ1-6,TRBV7-8,.,.,TGTGCCAGCAGCTTAGCGGATACAGGCGCCAATTCACCCCTCCACTTT,CASSLADTGANSPLHF
TRBJ2-5,TRBV27,TRBD1,.,TGTGCCAGCAGTCCCGGGACAGACCAAGAGACCCAGTACTTC,CASSPGTDQETQYF
TRBJ1-2,TRBV5-1,.,few,TGCGCCAGCAGCTTGGACAGCTATGGCTACACCTTC,CASSLDSYGYTF
TRBJ1-1,TRBV2,TRBD1,.,TGTGCCAGTTTCGACAGGGCCAGCACTGAAGCTTTCTTT,CASFDRASTEAFF
TRBJ2-7,TRBV3-1/TRBV3-2,.,.,TGTGCCAGCAGCCAAGATGGTTTACTAGTCTACGAGCAGTACTTC,CASSQDGLLVYEQYF
TRBJ2-7,TRBV28,TRBD1,.,TGTGCCAGCAGTCCGACAGGGGGTCGACACGAGCAGTACTTC,CASSPTGGRHEQYF
TRBJ2-3,TRBV6-5,.,.,TGTGCCAGCGGGTGGACTAGCACAGATACGCAGTATTTT,CASGWTSTDTQYF
TRBJ1-2,TRBV11-2,.,.,TGTGCCAGCAGCTCGTACCGCTATCACGTTGCCTTC,CASSSYRYHVAF